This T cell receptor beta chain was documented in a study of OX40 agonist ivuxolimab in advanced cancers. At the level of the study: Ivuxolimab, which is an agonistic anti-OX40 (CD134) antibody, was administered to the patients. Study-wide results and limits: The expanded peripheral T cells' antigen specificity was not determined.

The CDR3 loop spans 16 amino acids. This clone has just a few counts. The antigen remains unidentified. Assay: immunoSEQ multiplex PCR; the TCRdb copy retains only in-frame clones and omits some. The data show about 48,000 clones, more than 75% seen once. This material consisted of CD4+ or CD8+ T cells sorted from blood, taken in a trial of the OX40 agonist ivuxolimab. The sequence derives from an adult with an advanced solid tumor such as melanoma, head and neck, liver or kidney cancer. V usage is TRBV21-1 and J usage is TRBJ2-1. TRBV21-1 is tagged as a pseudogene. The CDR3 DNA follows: TGTGCCAGCAGAATTATGCTACACCATTCCGACAATGAGCAGTTCTTC. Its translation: CASRIMLHHSDNEQFF.